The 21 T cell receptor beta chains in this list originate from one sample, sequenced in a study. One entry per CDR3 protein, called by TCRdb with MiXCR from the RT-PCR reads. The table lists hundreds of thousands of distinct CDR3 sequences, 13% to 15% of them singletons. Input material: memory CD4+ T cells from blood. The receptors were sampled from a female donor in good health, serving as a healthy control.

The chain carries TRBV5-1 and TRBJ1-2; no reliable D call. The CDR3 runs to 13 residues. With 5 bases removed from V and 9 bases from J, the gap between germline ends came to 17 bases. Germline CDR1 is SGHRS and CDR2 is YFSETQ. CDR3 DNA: TGCGCCAGCAGAGGAACAGCAGAGTATAGCTACACCTTC. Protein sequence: CASRGTAEYSYTF.

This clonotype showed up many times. CDR3 loop: CASSYSGIETQYF. The DNA for the CDR3 is TGTGCCAGCAGTTACTCAGGGATTGAGACCCAGTACTTC. The chain recombines TRBV6-2 or TRBV6-3 with TRBJ2-5; D not certain. This CDR3 is 13 amino acids long. Germline V lookup: CDR1 MNHEY, CDR2 SVGEGT. Trimming removed 0 bases from V and 5 bases from J, with 7 bases in between.

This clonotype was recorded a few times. The CDR3 DNA reads TGCGCCAGCAGTGAGTCTTTGTGGGAGTATCAGCCCCAGCATTTT. This sequence encodes CASSESLWEYQPQHF. V gene TRBV10-2 combines with J gene TRBJ1-5, with D unclear. V was pared by 0 bases and J by 5 bases, with 11 bases between. Germline values: CDR1 WSHSY, CDR2 SAAADI. The CDR3 contains 15 residues.

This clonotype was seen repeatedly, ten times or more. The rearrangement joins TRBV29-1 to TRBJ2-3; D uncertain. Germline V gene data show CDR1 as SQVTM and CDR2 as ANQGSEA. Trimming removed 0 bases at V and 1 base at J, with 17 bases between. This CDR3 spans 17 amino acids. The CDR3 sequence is CSVEDTVGLFGTDTQYF. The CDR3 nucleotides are TGCAGCGTTGAAGATACAGTGGGATTATTTGGCACAGATACGCAGTATTTT.

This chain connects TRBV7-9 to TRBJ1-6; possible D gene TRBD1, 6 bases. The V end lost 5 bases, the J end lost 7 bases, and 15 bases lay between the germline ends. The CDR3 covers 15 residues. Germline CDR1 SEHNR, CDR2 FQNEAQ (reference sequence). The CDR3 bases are TGTGCCAGCAGCCCACGAGCGGACAGCAATTCACCCCTCCACTTT. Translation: CASSPRADSNSPLHF.

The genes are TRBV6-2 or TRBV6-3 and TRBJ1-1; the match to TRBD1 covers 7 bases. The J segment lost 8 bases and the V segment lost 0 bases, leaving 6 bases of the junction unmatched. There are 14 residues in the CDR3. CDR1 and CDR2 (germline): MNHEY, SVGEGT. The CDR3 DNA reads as TGTGCCAGCAGTTACTCGGACAGGCCCGCGGAAGCTTTCTTT. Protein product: CASSYSDRPAEAFF.

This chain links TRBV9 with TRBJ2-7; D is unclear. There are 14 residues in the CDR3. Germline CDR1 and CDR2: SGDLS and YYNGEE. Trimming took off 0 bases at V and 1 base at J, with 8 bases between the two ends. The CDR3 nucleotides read TGTGCCAGCAGCGTAGACCTAGGTTCCTACGAGCAGTACTTC. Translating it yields CASSVDLGSYEQYF.

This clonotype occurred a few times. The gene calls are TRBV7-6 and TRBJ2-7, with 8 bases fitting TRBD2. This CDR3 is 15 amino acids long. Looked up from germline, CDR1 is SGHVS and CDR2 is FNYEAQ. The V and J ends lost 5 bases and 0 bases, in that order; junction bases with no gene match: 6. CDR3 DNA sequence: TGTGCCAGCAGCGGAAAGCGGGGGAACTCCTACGAGCAGTACTTC. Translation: CASSGKRGNSYEQYF.

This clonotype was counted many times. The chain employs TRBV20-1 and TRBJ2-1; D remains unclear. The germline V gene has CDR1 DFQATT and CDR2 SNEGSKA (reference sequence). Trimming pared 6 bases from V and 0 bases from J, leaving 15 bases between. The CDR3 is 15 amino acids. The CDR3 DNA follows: TGCAGTGCCCAGACTCAACAAAGCTCCTACAATGAGCAGTTCTTC. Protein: CSAQTQQSSYNEQFF.

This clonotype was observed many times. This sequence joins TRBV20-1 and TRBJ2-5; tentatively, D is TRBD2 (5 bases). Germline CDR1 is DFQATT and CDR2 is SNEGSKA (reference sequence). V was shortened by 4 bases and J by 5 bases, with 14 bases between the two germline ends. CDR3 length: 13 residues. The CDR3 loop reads CSATRTSSETQYF. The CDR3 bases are TGCAGTGCTACCCGAACCTCTAGCGAGACCCAGTACTTC.

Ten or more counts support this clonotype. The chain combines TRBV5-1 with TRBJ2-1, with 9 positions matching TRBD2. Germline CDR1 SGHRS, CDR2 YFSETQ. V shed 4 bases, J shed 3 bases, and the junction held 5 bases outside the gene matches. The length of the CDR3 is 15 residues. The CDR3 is CASSKSGRLYNEQFF. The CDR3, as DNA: TGCGCCAGCAGCAAGAGCGGGAGGCTCTACAATGAGCAGTTCTTC.

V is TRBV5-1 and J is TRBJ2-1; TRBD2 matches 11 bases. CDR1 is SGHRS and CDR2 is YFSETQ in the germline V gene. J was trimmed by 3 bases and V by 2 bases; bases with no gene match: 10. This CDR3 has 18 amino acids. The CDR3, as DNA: TGCGCCAGCAGCTTAGTCCCCTCCGGGACTAGCGGCTACAATGAGCAGTTCTTC. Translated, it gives CASSLVPSGTSGYNEQFF.

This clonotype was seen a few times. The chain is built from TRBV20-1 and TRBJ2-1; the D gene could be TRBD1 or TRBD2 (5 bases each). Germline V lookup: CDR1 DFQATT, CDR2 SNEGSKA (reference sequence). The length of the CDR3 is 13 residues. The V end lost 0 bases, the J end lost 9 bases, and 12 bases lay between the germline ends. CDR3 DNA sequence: TGCAGTGCTAGAGACCCGAGGGGAACTGAGCAGTTCTTC. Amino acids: CSARDPRGTEQFF.

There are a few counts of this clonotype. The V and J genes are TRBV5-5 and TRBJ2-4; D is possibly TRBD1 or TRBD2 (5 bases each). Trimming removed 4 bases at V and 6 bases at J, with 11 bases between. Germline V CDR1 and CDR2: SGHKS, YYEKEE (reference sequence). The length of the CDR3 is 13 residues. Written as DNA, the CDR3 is TGTGCCAGCAGCCCAGGGACCTTAAACATTCAGTACTTC. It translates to CASSPGTLNIQYF. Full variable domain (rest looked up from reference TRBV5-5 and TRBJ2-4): DAGVTQSPTHLIKTRGQQVTLRCSPISGHKSVSWYQQVLGQGPQFIFQYYEKEERGRGNFPDRFSARQFPNYSSELNVNALLLGDSALYLCASSPGTLNIQYFGAGTRLSVL.

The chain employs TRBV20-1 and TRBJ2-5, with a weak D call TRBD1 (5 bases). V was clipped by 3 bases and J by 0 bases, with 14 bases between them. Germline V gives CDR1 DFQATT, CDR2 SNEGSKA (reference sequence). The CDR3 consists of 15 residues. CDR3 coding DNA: TGCAGTGCTAGCAGCGTAGGGGAATACCAAGAGACCCAGTACTTC. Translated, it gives CSASSVGEYQETQYF.

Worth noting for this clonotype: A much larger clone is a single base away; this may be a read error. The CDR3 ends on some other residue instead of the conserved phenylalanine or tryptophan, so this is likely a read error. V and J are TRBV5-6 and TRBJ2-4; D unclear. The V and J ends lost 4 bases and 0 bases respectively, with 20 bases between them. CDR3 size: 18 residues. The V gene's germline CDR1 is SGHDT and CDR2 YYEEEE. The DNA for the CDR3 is TGTGCCAGCAGCCCCGGGTCAGCATCTGAACTAGCCAAAAACATTCAGTACTTA. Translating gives CASSPGSASELAKNIQYL.

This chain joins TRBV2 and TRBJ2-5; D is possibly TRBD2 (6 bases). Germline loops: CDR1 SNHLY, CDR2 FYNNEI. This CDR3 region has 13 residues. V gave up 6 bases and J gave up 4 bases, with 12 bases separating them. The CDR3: CASRRSGSETQYF. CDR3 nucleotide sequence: TGTGCCAGCAGGAGAAGCGGGTCAGAGACCCAGTACTTC. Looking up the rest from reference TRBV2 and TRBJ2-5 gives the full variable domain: EPEVTQTPSHQVTQMGQEVILRCVPISNHLYFYWYRQILGQKVEFLVSFYNNEISEKSEIFDDQFSVERPDGSNFTLKIRSTKLEDSAMYFCASRRSGSETQYFGPGTRLLVL.

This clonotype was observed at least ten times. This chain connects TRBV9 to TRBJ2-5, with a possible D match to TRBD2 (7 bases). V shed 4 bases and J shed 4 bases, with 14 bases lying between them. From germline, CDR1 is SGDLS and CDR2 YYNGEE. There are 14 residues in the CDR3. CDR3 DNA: TGTGCCAGCAGCCGTTTGGGAGGGGGAGAGACCCAGTACTTC. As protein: CASSRLGGGETQYF.

CDR3: CAWSVTGGSTEAFF. CDR3 DNA sequence: TGTGCCTGGAGTGTAACTGGGGGGAGTACTGAAGCTTTCTTT. The chain is built from TRBV30 and TRBJ1-1, with a weak D call TRBD1 (5 bases). Trimming shortened V by 0 bases and J by 5 bases, and 13 bases separated the two germline ends. There are 14 residues in the CDR3. Per germline, CDR1 GTSNPN and CDR2 SVGIG (reference sequence).

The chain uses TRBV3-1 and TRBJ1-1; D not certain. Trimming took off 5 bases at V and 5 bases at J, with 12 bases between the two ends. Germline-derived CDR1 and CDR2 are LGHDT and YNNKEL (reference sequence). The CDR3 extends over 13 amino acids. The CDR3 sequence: CASSSRLGTEAFF. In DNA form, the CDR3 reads TGTGCCAGCAGCTCGCGGTTGGGGACTGAAGCTTTCTTT. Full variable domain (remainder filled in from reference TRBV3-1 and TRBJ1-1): DTAVSQTPKYLVTQMGNDKSIKCEQNLGHDTMYWYKQDSKKFLKIMFSYNNKELIINETVPNRFSPKSPDKAHLNLHINSLELGDSAVYFCASSSRLGTEAFFGQGTRLTVV.

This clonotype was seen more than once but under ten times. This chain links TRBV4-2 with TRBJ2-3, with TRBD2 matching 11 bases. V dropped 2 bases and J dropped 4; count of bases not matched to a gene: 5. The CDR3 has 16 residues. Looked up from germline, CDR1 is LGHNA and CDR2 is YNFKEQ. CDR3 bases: TGTGCCAGCAGCCAAAATAGCGGGAGGGTAGCAGATACGCAGTATTTT. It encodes CASSQNSGRVADTQYF.